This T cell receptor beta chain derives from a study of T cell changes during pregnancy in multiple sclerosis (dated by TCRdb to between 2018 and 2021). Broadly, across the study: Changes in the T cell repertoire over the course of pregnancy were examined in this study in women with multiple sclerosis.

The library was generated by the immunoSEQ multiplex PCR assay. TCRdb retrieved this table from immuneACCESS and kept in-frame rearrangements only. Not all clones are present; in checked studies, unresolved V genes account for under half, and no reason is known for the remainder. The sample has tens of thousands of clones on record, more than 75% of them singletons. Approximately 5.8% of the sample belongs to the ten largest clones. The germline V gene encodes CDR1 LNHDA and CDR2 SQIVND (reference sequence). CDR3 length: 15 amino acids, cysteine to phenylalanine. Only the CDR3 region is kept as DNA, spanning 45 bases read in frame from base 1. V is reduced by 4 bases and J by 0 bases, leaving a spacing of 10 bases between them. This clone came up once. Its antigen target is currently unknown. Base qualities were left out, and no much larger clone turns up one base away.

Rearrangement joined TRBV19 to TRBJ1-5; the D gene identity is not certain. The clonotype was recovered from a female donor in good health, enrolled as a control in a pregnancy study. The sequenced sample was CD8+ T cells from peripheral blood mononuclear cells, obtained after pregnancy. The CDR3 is CASSTGSYSNQPQHF. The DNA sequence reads TGTGCCAGTAGTACTGGCAGTTATAGCAATCAGCCCCAGCATTTT. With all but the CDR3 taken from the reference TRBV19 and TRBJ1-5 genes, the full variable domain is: DGGITQSPKYLFRKEGQNVTLSCEQNLNHDAMYWYRQDPGQGLRLIYYSQIVNDFQKGDIAEGYSVSREKKESFPLTVTSAQKNPTAFYLCASSTGSYSNQPQHFGDGTRLSIL.